Below, 26 T cell receptor beta chains from the same sample are listed, as sequenced in a study of blood T cell repertoires in COVID-19. The assay was immunoSEQ multiplex PCR, and TCRdb's table has in-frame clones only and misses some. The sample holds about 150,000 clones, 80% to 90% seen once. Material: peripheral blood. All receptors come from a man in his 70s with acute or convalescent COVID-19.

The chain carries TRBV7-2 and TRBJ2-1, with TRBD2 matching 8 bases. This CDR3 is built from 15 residues. Germline V CDR1 and CDR2: SGHTA, FQGNSA. After removal of 0 bases from V and 15 bases from J, the junction contained 13 bases not matched to a gene. CDR3 loop: CASSLAASGPPPPFF. For the CDR3, the DNA is TGTGCCAGCAGCTTAGCGGCTAGCGGGCCCCCCCCGCCGTTCTTC.

V and J are TRBV19 and TRBJ2-5, with 10 bases identical to TRBD1. Trimming took 6 bases from V and 1 from J; bases not matched to a gene: 5. This CDR3 region has 15 residues. From germline, CDR1 is LNHDA and CDR2 SQIVND (reference sequence). CDR3 sequence: CASSTRTGGQETQYF. Written as DNA, the CDR3 is TGTGCCAGTAGCACCCGGACAGGGGGCCAAGAGACCCAGTACTTC.

Only one count was recorded for this clone. J is TRBJ2-3 and V is TRBV10-3, with D possibly TRBD1 on 6 matching bases. Deletions cut 6 bases from V and 2 bases from J, with 12 bases between. Per the germline V gene, CDR1 is ENHRY and CDR2 is SYGVKD. The CDR3 is 14 residues long. CDR3 sequence: CAIRGTLYTDTQYF. For the CDR3, the DNA is TGTGCCATCAGGGGGACATTGTACACAGATACGCAGTATTTT.

J is TRBJ2-2 and V is TRBV19; 8 bases are a match to TRBD1. The CDR3 runs to 15 residues. Germline V gives CDR1 LNHDA, CDR2 SQIVND (reference sequence). Trimming took 6 bases from V and 5 from J; bases not matched to a gene: 8. CDR3 coding DNA: TGTGCCAGTAGCACACAGGGGGTAACGACCGGGGAGCTGTTTTTT. Protein sequence: CASSTQGVTTGELFF.

The chain is built from TRBV4-1 and TRBJ2-1; TRBD2 aligns across 14 bases. The CDR3 covers 16 residues. Trimming removed 0 bases from V and 7 bases from J; junction bases left unmatched: 2. CDR1 is MGHRA and CDR2 is YSYEKL in the germline V gene. The CDR3 reads CASSQEGTSGRNEQFF. The CDR3 nucleotides read TGCGCCAGCAGCCAAGAAGGGACTAGCGGGAGAAATGAGCAGTTCTTC.

The chain links TRBV5-1 to TRBJ2-5, with 13 bases lining up with TRBD2. This CDR3 region has 16 residues. Looked up from germline, CDR1 is SGHRS and CDR2 is YFSETQ. V lost 4 bases to trimming and J lost 5 bases; unmatched junction nucleotides: 8. The CDR3 here is CASSLGLAGWGETQYF. The CDR3 nucleotides read TGCGCCAGCAGCCTGGGACTAGCGGGATGGGGTGAGACCCAGTACTTC.

This chain uses TRBV2 with TRBJ1-1; D ambiguous. CDR3 size: 14 residues. From germline, CDR1 is SNHLY and CDR2 FYNNEI. The V and J ends lost 4 bases and 3 bases respectively, with 12 bases between them. CDR3 amino acids: CASSVQRRDTEAFF. The CDR3 DNA follows: TGTGCCAGCAGTGTTCAGAGACGGGACACTGAAGCTTTCTTT. The complete variable domain, with remaining parts taken from reference TRBV2 and TRBJ1-1, reads EPEVTQTPSHQVTQMGQEVILRCVPISNHLYFYWYRQILGQKVEFLVSFYNNEISEKSEIFDDQFSVERPDGSNFTLKIRSTKLEDSAMYFCASSVQRRDTEAFFGQGTRLTVV.

The chain carries TRBV5-1 and TRBJ1-2, with a possible D match to TRBD1 (6 bases). The V end was cut by 9 bases, the J end by 3 bases, with 18 bases between. The V gene's germline CDR1 is SGHRS and CDR2 YFSETQ. The length of the CDR3 is 14 residues. The CDR3 loop reads CATRPGQGDYGYTF. The CDR3 DNA reads as TGCGCCACCAGACCGGGACAAGGGGACTATGGCTACACCTTC. Drawing the rest from reference TRBV5-1 and TRBJ1-2, the complete variable domain is KAGVTQTPRYLIKTRGQQVTLSCSPISGHRSVSWYQQTPGQGLQFLFEYFSETQRNKGNFPGRFSGRQFSNSRSEMNVSTLELGDSALYLCATRPGQGDYGYTFGSGTRLTVV.

The chain uses TRBV28 and TRBJ2-3, with 11 bases fitting TRBD1. V shed 3 bases and J 3 bases; nucleotides not matched to a gene: 5. The CDR3 is made up of 16 amino acids. Germline-derived CDR1 and CDR2 are MDHEN and SYDVKM. This chain's CDR3 is CASSFTGQGVTDTQYF. In DNA, the CDR3 is TGTGCCAGCAGTTTTACGGGACAGGGGGTTACAGATACGCAGTATTTT.

The chain uses TRBV28 and TRBJ2-7, with D perhaps TRBD1 (5 bases). CDR1 and CDR2 from the germline V gene are MDHEN and SYDVKM. Between the trimmed V and J ends, which lost 3 bases and 0 bases, there was a span of 12 bases. The CDR3 totals 15 residues. Here the CDR3 reads CASSFPGQFSYEQYF. Here the CDR3 DNA reads TGTGCCAGCAGTTTCCCCGGACAATTCTCCTACGAGCAGTACTTC.

This clone was counted once. The chain combines TRBV27 with TRBJ2-3; D is uncertain. The V gene lost 4 bases and the J gene lost 4 bases, with 6 bases spanning the gap. The CDR3 has 12 residues. Germline CDR1 reads MNHEY; CDR2 reads SMNVEV (reference sequence). The CDR3 sequence is CASSSPPDTQYF. The CDR3, as DNA: TGTGCCAGCAGTTCCCCTCCAGATACGCAGTATTTT.

This chain links TRBV10-1 with TRBJ1-2; TRBD1 is a possible D gene (6 bases). Trimming left V 6 bases short and J 4 bases short, with 15 bases between. The germline CDR1 and CDR2 sequences are WNHNN and SYGVQD (reference sequence). The CDR3 contains 14 residues. CDR3: CASSLYDRTYGYTF. DNA for the CDR3: TGCGCCAGCAGCCTTTACGACAGGACCTATGGCTACACCTTC.

The rearrangement uses TRBV20-1 and TRBJ2-2; the match to TRBD2 covers 12 bases. The CDR3 consists of 15 residues. Germline trimming cut 3 bases from V and 7 bases from J; bases unmatched to any gene: 6. The germline V gene has CDR1 DFQATT and CDR2 SNEGSKA (reference sequence). The CDR3 loop reads CSASLAGGRSGELFF. DNA for the CDR3: TGCAGTGCTAGTCTAGCGGGAGGGCGAAGCGGGGAGCTGTTTTTT.

This clone was recorded a few times. The chain uses TRBV4-2 and TRBJ2-3; the D is unclear. Germline V gene data show CDR1 as LGHNA and CDR2 as YNFKEQ. This CDR3 is 13 amino acids long. Between the trimmed V and J ends, which lost 2 bases and 5 bases, there was a span of 8 bases. CDR3 nucleotide sequence: TGTGCCAGCAGCCAAACAGTACAAGATACGCAGTATTTT. Translating gives CASSQTVQDTQYF.

This sequence joins TRBV6-5 and TRBJ1-1, with D possibly matching TRBD1 (5 bases). The CDR3 sequence is 14 residues long. V was cut by 5 bases and J by 1 base, with 11 bases left in between. Germline lookup yields CDR1 MNHEY and CDR2 SVGAGI. Here the CDR3 reads CASSHSDRNTEAFF. The CDR3 DNA sequence: TGTGCCAGCAGTCATTCCGACAGGAACACTGAAGCTTTCTTT.

The CDR3 is CASSKGWGTYNEQFF. DNA for the CDR3: TGTGCCAGTAGTAAAGGGTGGGGCACCTACAATGAGCAGTTCTTC. The chain links TRBV19 to TRBJ2-1; a weak D match, TRBD1 (5 bases). The germline V gene encodes CDR1 LNHDA and CDR2 SQIVND (reference sequence). CDR3 length: 15 amino acids. V shed 4 bases and J shed 2 bases, with 12 bases lying between them.

The J gene is TRBJ1-4, the V gene TRBV7-9, with D perhaps matching TRBD1 (5 bases). Per germline, CDR1 SEHNR and CDR2 FQNEAQ (reference sequence). Trimming took off 11 bases at V and 0 bases at J, with 16 bases between the two ends. This CDR3 region has 15 residues. The CDR3 loop reads CAFEGGASTNEKLFF. CDR3 DNA: TGTGCCTTCGAGGGAGGGGCTTCAACTAATGAAAAACTGTTTTTT. Supplemented by reference TRBV7-9 and TRBJ1-4, the full variable domain reads DTGVSQNPRHKITKRGQNVTFRCDPISEHNRLYWYRQTLGQGPEFLTYFQNEAQLEKSRLLSDRFSAERPKGSFSTLEIQRTEQGDSAMYLCAFEGGASTNEKLFFGSGTQLSVL.

The chain has TRBV18 and TRBJ2-5; 9 nucleotides align to TRBD1. This CDR3 comprises 15 residues. The ends lost 4 bases at V and 4 bases at J; junction bases unmatched: 7. Germline CDR1 KGHSH, CDR2 LQKENI. The chain's CDR3 is CASSRGQGLLETQYF. CDR3 bases: TGTGCCAGCTCACGGGGACAGGGTTTACTAGAGACCCAGTACTTC. Full variable domain (missing parts from reference TRBV18 and TRBJ2-5): NAGVMQNPRHLVRRRGQEARLRCSPMKGHSHVYWYRQLPEEGLKFMVYLQKENIIDESGMPKERFSAEFPKEGPSILRIQQVVRGDSAAYFCASSRGQGLLETQYFGPGTRLLVL.

The chain joins TRBV18 to TRBJ2-1, with 11 nucleotides matching TRBD2. With 3 bases clipped from V and 5 bases from J, the junction kept 3 bases outside the gene matches. This CDR3 is built from 15 residues. Per germline, CDR1 KGHSH and CDR2 LQKENI. The DNA for the CDR3 is TGTGCCAGCTCACCGCTAGCGGGAGGCAACAATGAGCAGTTCTTC. It codes for CASSPLAGGNNEQFF.

The chain is built from TRBV2 and TRBJ2-3, with D possibly matching TRBD1 (5 bases). This CDR3 is built from 14 residues. CDR1 and CDR2 (germline): SNHLY, FYNNEI. V was clipped by 5 bases and J by 2 bases, with 11 bases between them. The CDR3 protein is CASSPDSYTDTQYF. For the CDR3, the DNA is TGTGCCAGCAGTCCCGACAGCTACACAGATACGCAGTATTTT.

The V and J genes are TRBV3-1 (or the pseudogene TRBV3-2) and TRBJ2-1, with 9 positions matching TRBD2. CDR1 is LGHDT and CDR2 is YNNKEL in the germline V gene (reference sequence). CDR3 size: 17 residues. V lost 4 bases to trimming and J lost 8 bases; unmatched junction nucleotides: 15. The CDR3 loop is CASSPPGLAGKTDEQFF. The CDR3 nucleotides are TGTGCCAGCAGCCCCCCGGGACTAGCCGGGAAGACGGATGAGCAGTTCTTC.

Here the CDR3 DNA reads TGTGCCAGCAGCTTAGTCGAGACAGGGAACACTGAAGCTTTCTTT. Translating gives CASSLVETGNTEAFF. The chain links TRBV11-2 to TRBJ1-1, with a weak D call TRBD1 (6 bases). Trimming took off 1 base at V and 1 base at J, with 10 bases between the two ends. This CDR3 has 15 residues. CDR1 and CDR2 from the germline V gene are SGHAT and FQNNGV.

This sequence joins TRBV28 and TRBJ1-4; D call uncertain. In germline, CDR1 is MDHEN, CDR2 SYDVKM. V lost 6 bases and J lost 10, with 15 bases in between. The CDR3 is made up of 13 amino acids. The CDR3 spells CASSRPGVGKLFF. CDR3 nucleotides: TGTGCCAGCAGCCGACCGGGAGTCGGAAAACTGTTTTTT.

The rearrangement joins TRBV9 to TRBJ2-1; 14 bases map to TRBD2. This CDR3 has 17 residues. Trimming took 4 bases from V and 8 from J; bases not matched to a gene: 11. Germline CDR1 reads SGDLS; CDR2 reads YYNGEE. CDR3 sequence reads: CASSPQHGTSGSYEQFF. CDR3 bases: TGTGCCAGCAGCCCTCAGCACGGGACTAGCGGGAGCTATGAGCAGTTCTTC. Complete variable domain (other parts from reference TRBV9 and TRBJ2-1): DSGVTQTPKHLITATGQRVTLRCSPRSGDLSVYWYQQSLDQGLQFLIQYYNGEERAKGNILERFSAQQFPDLHSELNLSSLELGDSALYFCASSPQHGTSGSYEQFFGPGTRLTVL.

This clone was seen only once. CDR3 in amino acids: CASSSWTGGTDTQYF. CDR3 DNA: TGTGCCAGCAGCTCTTGGACAGGGGGCACAGATACGCAGTATTTT. The J gene is TRBJ2-3, the V gene TRBV13; 9 bases are a match to TRBD1. The CDR3 contains 15 residues. V lost 4 bases and J lost 1; bases outside the gene matches: 3. Germline lookup yields CDR1 PRHDT and CDR2 FYEKMQ (reference sequence).

On this clone itself: An end of the junction differs from the germline gene, which may be a read error. V gene TRBV15 combines with J gene TRBJ2-2, with 8 positions matching TRBD1. Germline loops: CDR1 LNHNV, CDR2 YYDKDF (reference sequence). CDR3 length: 15 residues. The CDR3 DNA is TGTGCCACCAGCCGAGAGCCCAGGGGGCCCGGGGAGCTGTTTTTT. It codes for CATSREPRGPGELFF. The whole variable domain, remainder taken from reference TRBV15 and TRBJ2-2, is DAMVIQNPRYQVTQFGKPVTLSCSQTLNHNVMYWYQQKSSQAPKLLFHYYDKDFNNEADTPDNFQSRRPNTSFCFLDIRSPGLGDTAMYLCATSREPRGPGELFFGEGSRLTVL.